This T cell receptor (beta chain) is from a study of CD8 T cells in ankylosing spondylitis. Study observations and caveats: Some motif variants were previously reported in reactive arthritis synovial fluid and blood. About eight highly homologous variants made up a TCR beta motif that seemed to typify ankylosing spondylitis blood. Reportedly, matched ankylosing spondylitis synovial fluid was significantly enriched for disease-linked clones.

The CDR3 contains 10 residues. V lost 6 bases and J 7 bases, leaving 6 bases between the germline ends. The sample holds many counts of this clonotype. Its antigen is not known. Making use of molecular barcodes, quantitative 5'-RACE generated TCR beta libraries. TCRdb re-derived calls from the 5' RACE reads in MiXCR, one entry per CDR3 protein. The sample consists of about 210,000 distinct CDR3 sequences, more than 5.5% of them appearing once. The specimen was blood, either unsorted or a sorted T cell fraction (not recorded which). This clonotype originated in a male donor with ankylosing spondylitis. The chain couples TRBV12-3 or TRBV12-4 to TRBJ1-1; D may be TRBD1 (5 bases). The DNA of the CDR3 is TGTGCCAGCAGGCAGGGTGAAGCTTTCTTT. Amino acid sequence: CASRQGEAFF.